This TCR beta chain was identified during a study of T-cell memory formation after mild COVID-19. TCRdb reprocessed the 5' RACE reads with MiXCR, giving one entry per CDR3 protein. In the table there are around 80,000 distinct CDR3 sequences, roughly 13% of which are singletons. The table lists this clonotype with a few counts. The antigen is unknown. Overall study findings and caveats: Among contracting clones, CD4+ were mainly CM/EM and CD8+ enriched in EMRA.

The ends were cut back, 3 bases at V and 4 bases at J, with 7 bases in the middle. CDR3 length equals 14 residues. The germline V gene encodes CDR1 SEHNR and CDR2 FQNEAQ (reference sequence). The material sequenced was PBMCs or a T cell subset sorted from them (not recorded which). The receptor's source is an adult woman who had mild COVID-19 (a few samples of this study predate the infection). Cell type and time point are not known. V usage is TRBV7-9 and J usage is TRBJ1-6, with D uncertain. The CDR3 sequence: CASSLVAYNSPLHF. In nucleotides, the CDR3 is TGTGCCAGCAGCTTGGTGGCTTATAATTCACCCCTCCACTTT.